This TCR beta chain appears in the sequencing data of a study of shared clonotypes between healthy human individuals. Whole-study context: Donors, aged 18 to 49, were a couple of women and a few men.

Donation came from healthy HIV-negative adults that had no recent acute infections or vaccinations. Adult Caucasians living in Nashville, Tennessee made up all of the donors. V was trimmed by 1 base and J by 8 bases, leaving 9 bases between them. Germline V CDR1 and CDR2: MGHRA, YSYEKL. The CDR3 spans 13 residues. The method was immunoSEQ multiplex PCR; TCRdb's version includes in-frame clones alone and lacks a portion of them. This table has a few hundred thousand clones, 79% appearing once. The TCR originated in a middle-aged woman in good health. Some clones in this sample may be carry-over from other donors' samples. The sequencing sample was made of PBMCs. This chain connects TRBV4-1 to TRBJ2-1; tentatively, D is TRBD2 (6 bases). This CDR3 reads CASSQVERDEQFF. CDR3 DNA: TGCGCCAGCAGCCAAGTGGAGCGGGATGAGCAGTTCTTC.